Detailed here is one T cell receptor beta chain. The antigen remains unidentified. This sample stems from a study of shared clonotypes between healthy human individuals. Whole-study findings and limits: An anticipated effect of sequencing depth on clonotype sharing among donors was recognized.

Naive CD8 cells lacked CD45RO and underwent positive selection for CCR7, leaving out terminally differentiated effector memory CD45RA+ cells. There are 15 residues in the CDR3. V was pared by 5 bases and J by 1 base, with 2 bases of the junction left unmatched. In germline, CDR1 is MNHEY, CDR2 SVGAGI. Per the study methods: ImmunoSEQ only sent back junction sequences with no quality scores, so filtering was done differently. TCRdb's table, derived via immunoSEQ multiplex PCR, lists solely in-frame clones and lacks some. D and trimming come from the DNA, and the V and J calls and clone size come from that table. This table holds some 630,000 clones, roughly 96% found once.

The sequenced sample was naive CD8+ T cells sorted from blood. This receptor was identified in a woman in her twenties or thirties in good health. The V and J genes are TRBV6-5 and TRBJ2-1; 10 bases map to TRBD2. CDR3 amino acids: CASSQLAGSYNEQFF. In DNA, the CDR3 is TGTGCCAGCAGTCAACTAGCGGGATCCTACAATGAGCAGTTCTTC.